This T cell receptor beta chain emerged from a study of a mutant IDH1 vaccine in newly diagnosed glioma. About the research overall: Before enrollment, the patients had been treated with radiotherapy alone, temozolomide alone, or both together. Most of them had received both. It was at week 35 that visit V12 occurred, and at week 47 that visit V13 did.

The protocol was immunoSEQ multiplex PCR, while the TCRdb copy is restricted to in-frame clones and leaves out a portion. The top ten hold approximately 15% of the sample, which has some 33,000 clones, roughly 77% seen once. Stated time point: week 35, safety follow-up. Every vaccine dose comprised 300 ug of mutant IDH1 20-mer peptide plus topical imiquimod. Vaccinations, eight in total, occurred in weeks 1, 3, 5, 7, 11, 15, 19, 23. On this clone itself: Its target is unknown.

Germline loops: CDR1 SEHNR, CDR2 FQNEAQ (reference sequence). The CDR3 extends over 16 amino acids. Trimming took 3 bases from V and 0 from J; bases not matched to a gene: 4. The TCR was taken from a young man with glioma. The specimen comprised PBMCs, sampled from a glioma patient whose treatment included an IDH1 peptide vaccine. The J gene is TRBJ2-2, the V gene TRBV7-9, with 7 bases lining up with TRBD1. The chain's CDR3 is CASSFRQGTNTGELFF. CDR3 nucleotide sequence: TGTGCCAGCAGCTTCCGACAGGGAACGAACACCGGGGAGCTGTTTTTT. Using reference TRBV7-9 and TRBJ2-2 for the parts outside the CDR3, the full variable domain is DTGVSQNPRHKITKRGQNVTFRCDPISEHNRLYWYRQTLGQGPEFLTYFQNEAQLEKSRLLSDRFSAERPKGSFSTLEIQRTEQGDSAMYLCASSFRQGTNTGELFFGEGSRLTVL.